This T cell receptor beta chain was documented in a study of identical twins. In its sample, this clonotype was seen many times. Germline CDR1 is ENHRY and CDR2 is SYGVKD. This CDR3 is built from 13 residues. V lost 10 bases and J 7 bases, leaving 17 bases between the germline ends. In TCRdb, the 5' RACE reads were re-called with MiXCR into one record per CDR3 protein. The sample shows about 570,000 distinct CDR3 sequences, approximately 9.6% of them seen only once. These same records also appear under a second study, on yellow fever vaccine responses in identical twins.

Sequencing used PBMCs. The sequence derives from a woman in her late teens or twenties in good health. The V gene is TRBV10-3, the J gene TRBJ2-1, with a possible D match to TRBD1 (5 bases). The CDR3 sequence: CATVARVGNEQFF. CDR3 DNA sequence: TGTGCCACCGTGGCCAGGGTGGGGAATGAGCAGTTCTTC.